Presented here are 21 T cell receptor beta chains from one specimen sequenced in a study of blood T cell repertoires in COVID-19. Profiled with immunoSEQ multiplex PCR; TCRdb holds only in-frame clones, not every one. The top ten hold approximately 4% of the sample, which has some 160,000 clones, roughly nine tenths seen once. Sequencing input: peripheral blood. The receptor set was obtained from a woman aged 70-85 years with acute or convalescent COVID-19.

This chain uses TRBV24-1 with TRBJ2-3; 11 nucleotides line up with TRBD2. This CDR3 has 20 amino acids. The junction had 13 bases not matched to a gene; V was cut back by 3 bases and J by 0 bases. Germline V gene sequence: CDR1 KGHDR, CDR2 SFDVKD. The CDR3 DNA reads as TGTGCCACCAGTGATCCTAGTCCCTCGACTAGCGGGGCTAGCACAGATACGCAGTATTTT. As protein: CATSDPSPSTSGASTDTQYF.

The chain's CDR3 is CASSLVAGGSYGYTF. CDR3 in DNA: TGTGCCAGCAGCTTGGTTGCAGGGGGTTCCTATGGCTACACCTTC. The V and J genes are TRBV5-6 and TRBJ1-2; 7 bases line up with TRBD1. This CDR3 is built from 15 residues. Trimming at V came to 0 bases and at J to 4 bases, leaving 6 bases not matched to a gene. Germline V gene lookup returns CDR1 SGHDT and CDR2 YYEEEE.

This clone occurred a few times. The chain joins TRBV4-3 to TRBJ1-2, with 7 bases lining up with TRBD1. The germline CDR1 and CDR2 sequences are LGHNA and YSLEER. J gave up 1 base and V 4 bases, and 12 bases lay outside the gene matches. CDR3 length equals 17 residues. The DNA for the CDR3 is TGCGCCAGCAGCCGTAGGGCAGGGGGGATCAGTAACTATGGCTACACCTTC. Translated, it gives CASSRRAGGISNYGYTF.

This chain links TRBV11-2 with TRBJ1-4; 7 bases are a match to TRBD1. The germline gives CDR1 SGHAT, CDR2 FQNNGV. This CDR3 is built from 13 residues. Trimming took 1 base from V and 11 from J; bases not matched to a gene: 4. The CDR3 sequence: CASSLGRGLKLFF. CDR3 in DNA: TGTGCCAGCAGCTTAGGGAGGGGGCTGAAACTGTTTTTT.

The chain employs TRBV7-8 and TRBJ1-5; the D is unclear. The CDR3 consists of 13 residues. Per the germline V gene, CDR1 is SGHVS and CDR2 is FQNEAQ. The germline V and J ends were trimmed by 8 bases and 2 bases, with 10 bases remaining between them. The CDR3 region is CASSHMGNQPQHF. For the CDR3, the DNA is TGTGCCAGCTCCCACATGGGCAATCAGCCCCAGCATTTT.

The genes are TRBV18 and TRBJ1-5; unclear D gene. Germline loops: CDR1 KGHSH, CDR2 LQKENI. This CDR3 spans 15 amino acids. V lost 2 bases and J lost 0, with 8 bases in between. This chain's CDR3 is CASSPTSYSNQPQHF. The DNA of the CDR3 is TGTGCCAGCTCACCAACAAGTTATAGCAATCAGCCCCAGCATTTT.

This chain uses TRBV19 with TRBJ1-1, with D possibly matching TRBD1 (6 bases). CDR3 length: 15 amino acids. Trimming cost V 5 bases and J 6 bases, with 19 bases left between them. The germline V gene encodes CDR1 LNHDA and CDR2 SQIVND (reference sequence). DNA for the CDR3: TGTGCCAGTAGTGACGCGGGGGGCCCCTTCGCTGAAGCTTTCTTT. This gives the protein CASSDAGGPFAEAFF.

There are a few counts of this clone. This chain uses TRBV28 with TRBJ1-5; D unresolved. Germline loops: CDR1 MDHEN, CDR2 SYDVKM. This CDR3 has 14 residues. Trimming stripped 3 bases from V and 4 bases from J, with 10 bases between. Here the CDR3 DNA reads TGTGCCAGCAGTTTCGTAAACACGAATCAGCCCCAGCATTTT. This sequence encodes CASSFVNTNQPQHF.

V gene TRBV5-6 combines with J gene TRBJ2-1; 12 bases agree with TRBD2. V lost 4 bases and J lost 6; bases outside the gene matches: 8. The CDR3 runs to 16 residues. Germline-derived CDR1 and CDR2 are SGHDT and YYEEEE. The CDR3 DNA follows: TGTGCCAGCAGCCTCCGACTAGCGGGGGCTTTCAATGAGCAGTTCTTC. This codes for CASSLRLAGAFNEQFF.

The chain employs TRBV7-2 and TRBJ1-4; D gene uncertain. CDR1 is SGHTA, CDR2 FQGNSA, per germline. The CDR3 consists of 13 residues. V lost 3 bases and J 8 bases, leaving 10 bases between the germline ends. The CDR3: CASSLSIVEKLFF. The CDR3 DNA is TGTGCCAGCAGCTTGTCTATAGTAGAAAAACTGTTTTTT.

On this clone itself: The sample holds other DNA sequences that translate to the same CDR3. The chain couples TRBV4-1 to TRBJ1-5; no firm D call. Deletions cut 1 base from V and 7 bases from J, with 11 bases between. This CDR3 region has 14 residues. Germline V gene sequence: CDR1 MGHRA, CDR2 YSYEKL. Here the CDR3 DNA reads TGCGCCAGCAGCCAAGGGAGAGGAGGACAGCCCCAGCATTTT. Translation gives CASSQGRGGQPQHF.

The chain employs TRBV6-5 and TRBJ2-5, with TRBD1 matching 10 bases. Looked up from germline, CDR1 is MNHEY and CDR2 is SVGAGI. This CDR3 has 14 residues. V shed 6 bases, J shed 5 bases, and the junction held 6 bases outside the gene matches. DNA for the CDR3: TGTGCCAGCAGCAAGACAGGGGGCCGGGAGACCCAGTACTTC. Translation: CASSKTGGRETQYF.

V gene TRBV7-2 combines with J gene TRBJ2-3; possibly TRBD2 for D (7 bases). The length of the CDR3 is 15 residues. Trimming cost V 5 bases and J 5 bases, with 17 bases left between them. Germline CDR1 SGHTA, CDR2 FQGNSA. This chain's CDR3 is CASSPGGGGGDTQYF. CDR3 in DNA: TGTGCCAGCAGCCCAGGCGGGGGCGGGGGAGATACGCAGTATTTT.

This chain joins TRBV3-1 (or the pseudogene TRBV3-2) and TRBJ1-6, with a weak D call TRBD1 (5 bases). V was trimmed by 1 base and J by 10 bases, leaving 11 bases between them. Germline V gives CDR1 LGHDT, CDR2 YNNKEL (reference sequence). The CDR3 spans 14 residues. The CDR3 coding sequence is TGTGCCAGCAGCCAAGTAGTAGGGGAATCACCCCTCCACTTT. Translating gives CASSQVVGESPLHF.

CDR3 DNA: TGCGCCAGCAGTCTTACGGGGTATGAAAAACTGTTTTTT. Protein product: CASSLTGYEKLFF. The chain couples TRBV10-2 to TRBJ1-4; D unresolved. V shed 5 bases and J shed 6 bases, with 10 bases lying between them. Per germline, CDR1 WSHSY and CDR2 SAAADI. The CDR3 sequence is 13 residues long.

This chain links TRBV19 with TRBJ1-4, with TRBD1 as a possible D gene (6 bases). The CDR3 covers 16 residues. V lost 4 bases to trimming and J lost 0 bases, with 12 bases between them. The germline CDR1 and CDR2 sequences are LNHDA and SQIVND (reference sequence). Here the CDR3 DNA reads TGTGCCAGTAGTAAAACACAGGGACCAACTAATGAAAAACTGTTTTTT. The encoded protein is CASSKTQGPTNEKLFF.

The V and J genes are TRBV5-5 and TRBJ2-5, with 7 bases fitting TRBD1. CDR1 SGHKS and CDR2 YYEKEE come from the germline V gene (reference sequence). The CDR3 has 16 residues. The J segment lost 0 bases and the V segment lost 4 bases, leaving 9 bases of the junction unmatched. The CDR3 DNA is TGTGCCAGCAGCGGAGCGACAGGGACGTACCAAGAGACCCAGTACTTC. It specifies CASSGATGTYQETQYF.

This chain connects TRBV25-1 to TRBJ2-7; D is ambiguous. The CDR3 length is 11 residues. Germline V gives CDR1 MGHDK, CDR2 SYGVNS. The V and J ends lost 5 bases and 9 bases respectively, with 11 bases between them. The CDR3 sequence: CASSSSKAQYF. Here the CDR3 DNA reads TGTGCCAGCAGTTCTAGTAAGGCGCAGTACTTC.

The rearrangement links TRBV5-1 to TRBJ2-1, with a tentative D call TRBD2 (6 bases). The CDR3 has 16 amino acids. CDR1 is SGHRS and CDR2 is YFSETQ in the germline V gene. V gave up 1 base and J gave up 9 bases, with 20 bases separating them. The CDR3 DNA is TGCGCCAGCAGCTTGTTAGGGATAGCGGCTGGGGGTGAGCAGTTCTTC. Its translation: CASSLLGIAAGGEQFF.

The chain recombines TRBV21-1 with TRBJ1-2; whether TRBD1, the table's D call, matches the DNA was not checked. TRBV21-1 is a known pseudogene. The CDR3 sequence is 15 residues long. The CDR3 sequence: CASSKGGGRVYGYTF. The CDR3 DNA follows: TGTGCCAGCAGCAAAGGAGGCGGCAGGGTCTATGGCTACACCTTC.

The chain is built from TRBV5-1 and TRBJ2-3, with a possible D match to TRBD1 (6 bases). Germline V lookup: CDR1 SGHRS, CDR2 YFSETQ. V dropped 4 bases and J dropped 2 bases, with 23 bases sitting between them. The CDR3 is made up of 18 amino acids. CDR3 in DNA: TGCGCCAGCAGCCCAGGATATTTTCAGACAGGACTCACAGATACGCAGTATTTT. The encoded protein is CASSPGYFQTGLTDTQYF. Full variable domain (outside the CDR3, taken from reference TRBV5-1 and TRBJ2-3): KAGVTQTPRYLIKTRGQQVTLSCSPISGHRSVSWYQQTPGQGLQFLFEYFSETQRNKGNFPGRFSGRQFSNSRSEMNVSTLELGDSALYLCASSPGYFQTGLTDTQYFGPGTRLTVL.